The rows below give T cell receptor beta chains drawn from one sample of a study of blood T cell repertoires in COVID-19. Method: immunoSEQ multiplex PCR; TCRdb's copy keeps in-frame clones and lacks some. This table holds around 77,000 clones, 75% to 95% found once. Sequences were obtained from peripheral blood. Receptors originate from a woman aged 55-75 years with active COVID-19. Each CDR3 is given with its conserved first and last residue.

v_gene	len	j_gene	CDR3aa
TRBV28	15	TRBJ1-4	CASTPGGLANEKLFF
TRBV10-1	12	TRBJ2-1	CASSADGTSYFF
TRBV5-1	16	TRBJ1-6	CASSPGQGASNSPLHF
TRBV5-1	15	TRBJ2-2	CASSGTGGNTGELFF
TRBV5-4	16	TRBJ2-7	CASSLALYDRSYEQYF
TRBV5-1	17	TRBJ2-3	CASSLRQRTSVPDTQYF
TRBV2	14	TRBJ2-2	CASRGALNTGELFF
TRBV28	13	TRBJ2-7	CASSLAATYEQYF
TRBV27	16	TRBJ1-5	CASRDSGKKGNQPQHF
TRBV6-1	15	TRBJ2-7	CASSDPGTRKYEQYF
TRBV19	15	TRBJ1-1	CATGQGDRMNTEAFF
TRBV30	14	TRBJ2-1	CAWGTSGRGSEQFF
TRBV5-1	14	TRBJ2-7	CASSFGESSYEQYF
TRBV7-2	15	TRBJ2-7	CASSFVEGGGYEQYF
TRBV28	13	TRBJ1-2	CASSPLRTQGYTF
TRBV3-1/TRBV3-2	15	TRBJ2-3	CASSQMSMGPDTQYF
TRBV11-3	16	TRBJ2-1	CASSLRGDRGIDEQFF
TRBV3-1/TRBV3-2	13	TRBJ2-5	CASSQAGGETQYF